Listed below are T cell receptor beta chains from one sample, sequenced in a study of blood T cell repertoires in COVID-19. Method: immunoSEQ multiplex PCR; TCRdb's copy keeps in-frame clones and lacks some. The sample carries about 160,000 clones, 75% to 85% recorded once. The specimen was peripheral blood. The source is a woman aged 60-70 years with COVID-19, enrolled during active disease. Both conserved end residues are part of each CDR3. The D gene is left open where the match is weak. Part of the rows lack a size; the others show once, few, many or a class for expanded clones.

d_call	v_call	clone_size	j_call	cdr3_aa	cdr3_nt
TRBD1	TRBV27	few	TRBJ1-6	CASSTGTGSVNNSPLHF	TGTGCCAGCAGTACCGGGACAGGGTCTGTAAATAATTCACCCCTCCACTTT
-	TRBV2	once	TRBJ1-2	CASASITNYGYTF	TGTGCCAGCGCCAGTATTACTAACTATGGCTACACCTTC
-	TRBV15	-	TRBJ2-3	CATSDGRRASTDTQYF	TGTGCCACCAGTGACGGGCGCAGGGCTAGCACAGATACGCAGTATTTT
TRBD2	TRBV5-1	once	TRBJ2-7	CASSWGLAGDSSYEQYF	TGCGCCAGCAGTTGGGGACTAGCGGGGGACAGCTCCTACGAGCAGTACTTC
-	TRBV27	-	TRBJ1-1	CASRPPPGNTEAFF	TGTGCCAGCAGACCTCCCCCGGGGAACACTGAAGCTTTCTTT
TRBD1	TRBV5-1	-	TRBJ1-2	CASSPEGGAGGYTF	TGCGCCAGCAGCCCAGAAGGGGGCGCGGGTGGCTACACCTTC
-	TRBV5-1	-	TRBJ2-1	CASSAGLGQNEQFF	TGCGCCAGCAGCGCCGGACTAGGACAGAATGAGCAGTTCTTC
-	TRBV14	once	TRBJ2-1	CASSQELTSSYNEQFF	TGTGCCAGCAGCCAAGAACTGACTAGCTCCTACAATGAGCAGTTCTTC
TRBD1	TRBV12-5	-	TRBJ1-1	CASGLPGQGLTEAFF	TGTGCTAGTGGTTTGCCGGGACAGGGGCTCACTGAAGCTTTCTTT
-	TRBV7-8	-	TRBJ2-4	CASSPITSKNIQYF	TGTGCCAGCAGCCCAATTACGAGCAAAAACATTCAGTACTTC
TRBD1	TRBV4-1	-	TRBJ1-2	CASSQDRDRGQVYGYTF	TGCGCCAGCAGCCAAGATCGAGACAGGGGGCAGGTCTATGGCTACACCTTC
TRBD1	TRBV5-5	-	TRBJ1-3	CASSPTGGSLSGNTIYF	TGTGCCAGCAGCCCGACAGGGGGCTCGCTCTCTGGAAACACCATATATTTT
-	TRBV7-8	many	TRBJ2-1	CASSLAGMYNEQFF	TGTGCCAGCAGCTTAGCCGGGATGTACAATGAGCAGTTCTTC
-	TRBV7-2	few	TRBJ2-5	CASSLVFRETQYF	TGTGCCAGCAGCTTAGTGTTTCGGGAGACCCAGTACTTC
-	TRBV7-8	-	TRBJ1-2	CASSLLHNTNYGYTF	TGTGCCAGCAGCTTACTTCACAACACCAACTATGGCTACACCTTC
TRBD1	TRBV2	-	TRBJ1-5	CASSWDRNQPQHF	TGTGCCAGCAGTTGGGACAGGAATCAGCCCCAGCATTTT
TRBD1	TRBV5-1	-	TRBJ1-1	CASSLDARQGNTEAFF	TGCGCCAGCAGCTTGGATGCGAGACAGGGGAACACTGAAGCTTTCTTT
-	TRBV6-4	-	TRBJ1-5	CASSVNSLHSNQPQHF	TGTGCCAGCAGTGTGAACAGCCTTCATAGCAATCAGCCCCAGCATTTT
TRBD1	TRBV10-3	few	TRBJ2-3	CAIRLGTDTDTQYF	TGTGCCATCAGACTAGGGACAGACACAGATACGCAGTATTTT
-	TRBV9	-	TRBJ2-3	CASSVVEGDLTDTQYF	TGTGCCAGCAGCGTAGTAGAAGGAGACCTCACAGATACGCAGTATTTT
TRBD1	TRBV28	-	TRBJ1-5	CASSHLPGTGAQPQHF	TGTGCCAGCAGTCACCTGCCTGGGACAGGGGCCCAGCCCCAGCATTTT
-	TRBV7-9	-	TRBJ2-3	CASSRGALIDTQYF	TGTGCCAGCAGCAGGGGCGCCCTAATAGATACGCAGTATTTT
-	TRBV6-5	-	TRBJ1-1	CASRNRQGNTEAFF	TGTGCCAGCAGGAACAGGCAGGGGAACACTGAAGCTTTCTTT
-	TRBV3-1/TRBV3-2	once	TRBJ2-6	CASSQFQGSGANVLTF	TGTGCCAGCAGCCAATTCCAGGGATCTGGGGCCAACGTCCTGACTTTC
TRBD1	TRBV6-7	-	TRBJ1-2	CASRGQGRRYGYTF	TGTGCCAGCAGAGGACAGGGAAGAAGGTATGGCTACACCTTC
TRBD1	TRBV19	-	TRBJ2-7	CASSKQGVDYEQYF	TGTGCCAGTAGTAAACAGGGGGTCGACTACGAGCAGTACTTC
-	TRBV7-9	-	TRBJ2-3	CASSQEVYTQYF	TGTGCCAGCAGCCAGGAGGTTTATACGCAGTATTTT
TRBD2	TRBV4-2	-	TRBJ2-3	CASSQDTSGEVYTQYF	TGTGCCAGCAGCCAAGATACGAGCGGGGAAGTGTATACGCAGTATTTT
TRBD1	TRBV7-8	-	TRBJ2-1	CASSLGGTGGANYNEQFF	TGTGCCAGCAGCTTAGGAGGGACAGGGGGCGCGAACTACAATGAGCAGTTCTTC
-	TRBV5-1	-	TRBJ2-2	CASSFFTSITNTGELFF	TGCGCCAGCAGCTTCTTCACCAGTATAACGAACACCGGGGAGCTGTTTTTT
TRBD1	TRBV6-5	-	TRBJ1-1	CASGTGRTEAFF	TGTGCCAGCGGGACAGGGCGGACTGAAGCTTTCTTT
TRBD2	TRBV6-2/TRBV6-3	-	TRBJ2-3	CASSYSRVAGRTDTQYF	TGTGCCAGCAGTTACAGCCGAGTAGCGGGGCGCACAGATACGCAGTATTTT
-	TRBV30	few	TRBJ2-1	CAWRRGLAGHEQFF	TGTGCCTGGAGAAGGGGTTTGGCCGGCCATGAGCAGTTCTTC
TRBD1	TRBV5-1	few	TRBJ2-2	CASSLIQGASAGELFF	TGCGCCAGCAGCTTGATCCAGGGGGCCTCGGCAGGGGAGCTGTTTTTT
-	TRBV2	-	TRBJ1-4	CASSEFLAGEKLFF	TGTGCCAGCAGTGAATTCCTTGCCGGGGAAAAACTGTTTTTT
TRBD2	TRBV2	-	TRBJ2-1	CASRGTRANEQFF	TGTGCCAGCAGGGGGACTAGGGCGAATGAGCAGTTCTTC
-	TRBV11-1	-	TRBJ2-2	CASSQTSHKTGELFF	TGTGCCAGCAGCCAAACAAGTCACAAGACCGGGGAGCTGTTTTTT
-	TRBV7-3	-	TRBJ2-5	CASSPLLEAQYF	TGTGCCAGCAGCCCCCTTTTGGAGGCCCAGTACTTC
TRBD1	TRBV10-3	once	TRBJ2-5	CAISERGPQETQYF	TGTGCCATCAGTGAGAGGGGGCCCCAAGAGACCCAGTACTTC
-	TRBV28	-	TRBJ1-5	CASSLLRGNQPQHF	TGTGCCAGCAGTTTATTGCGGGGGAATCAGCCCCAGCATTTT
TRBD1	TRBV11-3	-	TRBJ2-1	CASSQTRDRFFNDEQFF	TGTGCCAGCAGCCAAACCCGGGACAGATTTTTTAACGATGAGCAGTTCTTC
TRBD1	TRBV24-1	-	TRBJ1-2	CATSDPQGGYGYTF	TGTGCCACCAGTGATCCACAGGGGGGCTATGGCTACACCTTC